This T cell receptor beta chain originates from a study of T cells in Graves' hyperthyroidism and ophthalmopathy. Study conclusions and caveats: Blood also contained most expanded thyroid clonotypes above 0.001. The authors' 13 V-J model separated ophthalmopathy from stable hyperthyroidism.

TCR beta CDR3 region amplification was performed from RNA transcripts. First-round RT-PCR with HTBI primers amplified the TCR CDR3 region. TCRdb ran MiXCR on the multiplex PCR reads and lists one entry per CDR3 protein. The table has 350,000 to 400,000 distinct CDR3 sequences, about 14% seen once; the top ten hold roughly 9.6%. Looked up from germline, CDR1 is MNHNS and CDR2 is SASEGT. This CDR3 contains 13 residues. Trimming left V 6 bases short and J 5 bases short, with 12 bases between. PBMCs stemmed from around 10 ml fresh peripheral blood. With regard to this clonotype: Antigen: not known.

The receptor was derived from a woman aged 55-75 years with Graves' hyperthyroidism. Sequencing was done on a sample of blood. This chain links TRBV6-1 with TRBJ2-3; maybe TRBD2 (5 bases). Written as DNA, the CDR3 is TGTGCCAGCAGCCCCTGGGAGCAAGATACGCAGTATTTT. As protein: CASSPWEQDTQYF.